The rows below give T cell receptor beta chains drawn from one sample of a study of T cell responses to AZD1222 COVID-19 vaccine. The protocol was immunoSEQ multiplex PCR, while the TCRdb copy is restricted to in-frame clones and leaves out a portion. The repertoire includes 120,000 to 150,000 clones, roughly 88% of them detected once, and less than 2% sits in the top ten. Here the sequenced sample was peripheral blood, taken 28 days after the second AZD1222 dose. The receptors come from an adult who received the AZD1222 COVID-19 vaccine. The CDR3 runs from the conserved cysteine through the conserved F or W. A D gene is named only where the DNA matches it firmly. Some rows mark clone size as missing; the rest say once, few, many or name a class of expanded clone.

clone_size,d_call,v_call,j_call,cdr3_aa,cdr3_nt
NA,NA,TRBV12-3/TRBV12-4,TRBJ2-7,CASSLGRGEQYF,TGTGCCAGCAGTTTAGGGAGAGGCGAGCAGTACTTC
once,TRBD1,TRBV10-3,TRBJ1-1,CAIRTGEDTEAFF,TGTGCCATCAGGACAGGGGAGGACACTGAAGCTTTCTTT
NA,TRBD1,TRBV3-1/TRBV3-2,TRBJ1-6,CASSRLGQGAYNSPLHF,TGTGCCAGCAGCCGATTAGGACAGGGGGCTTATAATTCACCCCTCCACTTT
NA,NA,TRBV11-1,TRBJ1-4,CASSPNGVGKLFF,TGTGCCAGCAGCCCCAACGGTGTGGGAAAACTGTTTTTT
NA,NA,TRBV7-2,TRBJ2-7,CASSWGYEQYF,TGTGCCAGCAGTTGGGGGTACGAGCAGTACTTC
NA,TRBD2,TRBV18,TRBJ2-1,CASSPGLASNEQFF,TGTGCCAGCTCACCGGGACTAGCTAGTAATGAGCAGTTCTTC
NA,NA,TRBV6-2/TRBV6-3,TRBJ1-5,CASSYGRDNNQPQHF,TGTGCCAGCAGTTACGGGAGGGACAACAATCAGCCCCAGCATTTT
NA,TRBD2,TRBV6-5,TRBJ2-1,CASRSWREGWDEQFF,TGTGCCAGCAGATCCTGGCGGGAGGGATGGGATGAGCAGTTCTTC
NA,TRBD2,TRBV11-2,TRBJ2-1,CASSRSSLGTSGYNEQFF,TGTGCCAGCAGCCGCAGTTCCCTTGGGACTAGCGGCTACAATGAGCAGTTCTTC
NA,NA,TRBV3-1/TRBV3-2,TRBJ2-7,CASSQSQGRPYEQYF,TGTGCCAGCAGCCAATCCCAGGGGCGACCCTACGAGCAGTACTTC
NA,TRBD1,TRBV29-1,TRBJ1-2,CSVEDRAGYTF,TGCAGCGTTGAGGACAGGGCTGGCTACACCTTC
NA,NA,TRBV5-4,TRBJ1-1,CASSLGYEAFF,TGTGCCAGCAGCTTGGGGTATGAAGCTTTCTTT
NA,NA,TRBV11-1,TRBJ2-3,CASSSLGQSDTQYF,TGTGCCAGCAGCTCTCTCGGACAGTCAGATACGCAGTATTTT
NA,NA,TRBV6-2/TRBV6-3,TRBJ1-6,CASTPGRRTNYNSPLHF,TGTGCCAGCACCCCCGGACGGCGAACCAACTATAATTCACCCCTCCACTTT
NA,TRBD1,TRBV10-1,TRBJ1-1,CASSSDRVGAFF,TGCGCCAGCAGCTCCGACAGGGTCGGCGCTTTCTTT
NA,NA,TRBV7-2,TRBJ1-1,CASSSSSTTFTEAFF,TGTGCCAGCAGCTCGTCCTCAACAACGTTCACTGAAGCTTTCTTT
NA,NA,TRBV7-3,TRBJ2-2,CASSSKAGTGELFF,TGTGCCAGCAGCTCCAAGGCGGGAACCGGGGAGCTGTTTTTT
NA,NA,TRBV12-3/TRBV12-4,TRBJ1-1,CASSLGLVTEAFF,TGTGCCAGCAGTTTGGGGTTGGTCACTGAAGCTTTCTTT